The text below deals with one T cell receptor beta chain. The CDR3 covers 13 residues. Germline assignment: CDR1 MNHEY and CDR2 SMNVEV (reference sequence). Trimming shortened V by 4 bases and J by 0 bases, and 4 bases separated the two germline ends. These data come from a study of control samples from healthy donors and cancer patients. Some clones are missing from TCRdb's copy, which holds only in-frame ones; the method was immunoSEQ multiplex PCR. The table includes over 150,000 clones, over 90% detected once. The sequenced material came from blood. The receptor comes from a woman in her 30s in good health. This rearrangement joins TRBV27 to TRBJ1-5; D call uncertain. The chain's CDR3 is CASSSYSNQPQHF. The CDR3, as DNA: TGTGCCAGCAGTTCCTATAGCAATCAGCCCCAGCATTTT.